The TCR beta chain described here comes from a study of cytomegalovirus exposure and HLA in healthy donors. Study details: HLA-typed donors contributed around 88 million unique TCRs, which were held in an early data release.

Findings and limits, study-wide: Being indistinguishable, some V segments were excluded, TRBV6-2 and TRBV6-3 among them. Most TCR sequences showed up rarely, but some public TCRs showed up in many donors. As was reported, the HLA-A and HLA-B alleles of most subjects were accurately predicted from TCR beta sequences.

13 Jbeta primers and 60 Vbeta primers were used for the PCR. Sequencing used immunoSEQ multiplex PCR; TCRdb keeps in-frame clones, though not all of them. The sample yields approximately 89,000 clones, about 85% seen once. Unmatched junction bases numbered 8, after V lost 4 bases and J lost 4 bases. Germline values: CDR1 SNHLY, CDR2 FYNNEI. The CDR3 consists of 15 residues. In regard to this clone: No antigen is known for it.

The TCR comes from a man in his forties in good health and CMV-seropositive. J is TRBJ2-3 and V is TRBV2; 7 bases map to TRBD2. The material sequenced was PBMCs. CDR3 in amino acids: CASSGDRGVSDTQYF. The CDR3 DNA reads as TGTGCCAGCAGTGGGGACCGGGGGGTATCAGATACGCAGTATTTT.